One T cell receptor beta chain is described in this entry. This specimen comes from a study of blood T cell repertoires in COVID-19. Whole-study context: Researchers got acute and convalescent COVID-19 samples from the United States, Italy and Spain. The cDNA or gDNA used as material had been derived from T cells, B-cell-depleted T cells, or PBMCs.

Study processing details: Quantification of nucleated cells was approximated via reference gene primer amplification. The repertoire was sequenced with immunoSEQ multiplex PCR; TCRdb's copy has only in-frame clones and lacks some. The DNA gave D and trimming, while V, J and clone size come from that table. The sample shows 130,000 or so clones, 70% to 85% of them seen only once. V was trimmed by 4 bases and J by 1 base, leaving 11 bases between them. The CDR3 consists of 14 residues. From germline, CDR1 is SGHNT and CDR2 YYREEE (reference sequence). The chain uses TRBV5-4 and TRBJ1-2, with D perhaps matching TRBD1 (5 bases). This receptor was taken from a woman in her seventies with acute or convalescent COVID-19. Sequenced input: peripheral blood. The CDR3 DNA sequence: TGTGCCAGCAGCCAGGGAGGAGATAACTATGGCTACACCTTC. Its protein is CASSQGGDNYGYTF.